This TCR beta chain was captured in a study of cytomegalovirus exposure and HLA in healthy donors. Study in general: From about 170 million T cells, an earlier analysis saw under 140 million unique TCR beta sequences.

Deletions cut 8 bases from V and 8 bases from J, with 16 bases between. Per germline, CDR1 LNHDA and CDR2 SQIVND (reference sequence). CDR3 length: 13 residues. This clone showed up just once. The PCR had 60 Vbeta and 13 Jbeta primers. Sequenced by immunoSEQ multiplex PCR; TCRdb stores in-frame clones only, minus some. Of about 71,000 clones in the sample, around two thirds are singletons; the top ten hold more than 7.5%. The chain links TRBV19 to TRBJ1-3; no clear D. Sequencing input: PBMCs. This sequence originates from a woman aged 45-59 years in good health and CMV-seropositive. In DNA, the CDR3 is TGTGCCAGTCGGAAGACTCTGGAGGACACCATATATTTT. Protein: CASRKTLEDTIYF.